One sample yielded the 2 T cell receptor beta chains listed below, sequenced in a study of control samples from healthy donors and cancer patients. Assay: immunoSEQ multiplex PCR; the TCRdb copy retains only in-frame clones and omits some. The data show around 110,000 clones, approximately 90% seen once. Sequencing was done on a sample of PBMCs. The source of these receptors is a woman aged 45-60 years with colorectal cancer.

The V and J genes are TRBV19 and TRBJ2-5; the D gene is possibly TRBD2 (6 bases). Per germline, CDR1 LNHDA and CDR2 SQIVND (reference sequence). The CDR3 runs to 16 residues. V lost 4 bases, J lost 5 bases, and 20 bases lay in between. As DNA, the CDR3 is TGTGCCAGTAGTAATAGCGTCCAGGGAGGCCGGGAGACCCAGTACTTC. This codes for CASSNSVQGGRETQYF.

Written as DNA, the CDR3 is TGTGCCAGCAGCGCACTAGCGGGAGGGTACAATGAGCAGTTCTTC. Protein sequence: CASSALAGGYNEQFF. The V call is TRBV9, the J call TRBJ2-1; 13 nucleotides line up with TRBD2. With V trimmed by 3 bases and J by 4 bases, 1 base remained unmatched. This CDR3 is 15 amino acids long. In germline, CDR1 is SGDLS, CDR2 YYNGEE.